This TCR beta chain was recovered during a study of memory CD4+ T cells and cytomegalovirus serostatus. Study background: This sample comes from healthy Belgian adults, about 10 CMV seropositive, approximately 24 seronegative.

The sort gate was single viable CD3+CD4+CD8-CD45RO+ cells for memory CD4+ T cells. Trimming cost V 6 bases and J 5 bases, with 17 bases left between them. CDR1 MNHEY and CDR2 SVGAGI come from the germline V gene. The CDR3 is made up of 15 amino acids. Study conclusions and caveats: Each of roughly 65 CMV-associated TCRbeta sequences occurred in one to five individuals.

With respect to this clone: Its target is not known.

Per the authors' pipeline: Out-of-frame sequences were removed, leaving some 2 million distinct TCRbeta sequences. The assay was immunoSEQ multiplex PCR, and TCRdb's table has in-frame clones only and misses some. V and J calls and clone size are those listed in that table; D and trimming were worked out from the DNA. The sample holds approximately 52,000 clones; roughly 78% are singletons and the top ten take roughly 0.84%. The sample consisted of memory CD4+ T cells from blood. The V and J genes are TRBV6-5 and TRBJ2-1; D is undetermined. The TCR sequence derives from an adult in good health and CMV-seronegative. The CDR3 bases are TGTGCCAGCAGCCCTGGGTCGAATAGGCACAATGAGCAGTTCTTC. It translates to CASSPGSNRHNEQFF.